This T cell receptor (beta chain) was obtained from a study of blood T cell dynamics during melanoma immunotherapy. At the level of the study: Patients with metastatic melanoma got pembrolizumab or nivolumab-ipilimumab as first-line care. Broader study findings: It remained unknown if the driving T cell clones were melanoma-specific. At W3, later disease-control patients showed bifurcated PBMC repertoire changes, unlike progressors.

Concerning this clone: Its antigen is not identified.

The V gene's germline CDR1 is SGHAT and CDR2 FQNNGV. The trim removed 5 bases at V and 5 bases at J, leaving 8 bases unmatched. The length of the CDR3 is 15 residues. Assay: immunoSEQ multiplex PCR; the TCRdb copy retains only in-frame clones and omits some. The sample records roughly 9,000 clones, about 85% being singletons. Time point defined: week 3, after first cycle of checkpoint inhibitor. At 12 weeks after first infusion, RECIST 1.1 defined response for most patients. The chain carries TRBV11-2 and TRBJ2-7, with 11 bases lining up with TRBD2. The receptor comes from a human donor with melanoma. This material consisted of blood, taken from a patient treated with checkpoint blockade. The CDR3 is CASSRRLAGRNEQYF. The CDR3 DNA sequence: TGTGCCAGCAGCCGGAGACTAGCGGGGCGAAACGAGCAGTACTTC. Looking up the rest from reference TRBV11-2 and TRBJ2-7 gives the full variable domain: EAGVAQSPRYKIIEKRQSVAFWCNPISGHATLYWYQQILGQGPKLLIQFQNNGVVDDSQLPKDRFSAERLKGVDSTLKIQPAKLEDSAVYLCASSRRLAGRNEQYFGPGTRLTVT.